Presented here are 11 T cell receptor beta chains from one specimen sequenced in a study of blood T cell repertoires in COVID-19 (dated by TCRdb to 2019 to 2021). The library was produced with the immunoSEQ multiplex PCR assay. Entries here come from immuneACCESS through TCRdb and include only in-frame sequences with V and J called. Some clones fail to appear in such tables; in the studies checked, an unresolved V gene covers under half of the shortfall, and the cause of the remainder is unknown. The sample records approximately 130,000 clones, around 81% of which are singletons. Jointly, the top ten make up over 7.5% of the sample. The source material was peripheral blood. These receptors were collected from a woman in her fifties or sixties with active or convalescent COVID-19.

The V gene is TRBV7-2, the J gene TRBJ2-5; TRBD2 matches at 11 bases. Trimming removed 7 bases from V and 9 bases from J; junction bases left unmatched: 10. The CDR3 is 14 amino acids. CDR1 is SGHTA and CDR2 is FQGNSA in the germline V gene. The CDR3 nucleotides read TGTGCCAGCACCCGGACTAGCGGGCCCCCTCCCCAGTACTTC. It encodes CASTRTSGPPPQYF.

The chain recombines TRBV3-1 (or the pseudogene TRBV3-2) with TRBJ1-2; D remains ambiguous. The V end was cut by 1 base, the J end by 0 bases, with 9 bases between. This CDR3 contains 15 residues. Germline V gene sequence: CDR1 LGHDT, CDR2 YNNKEL (reference sequence). The CDR3, as DNA: TGTGCCAGCAGCCAAGCCCTTACAACTAACTATGGCTACACCTTC. This gives the protein CASSQALTTNYGYTF.

The chain uses TRBV11-2 and TRBJ1-5; tentative D call: TRBD1 (5 bases). The V end lost 1 base, the J end lost 2 bases, and 12 bases lay between the germline ends. Germline lookup yields CDR1 SGHAT and CDR2 FQNNGV. The CDR3 extends over 16 amino acids. CDR3 region: CASSLAAGLRNQPQHF. The CDR3 DNA sequence: TGTGCCAGCAGCTTAGCAGCAGGGTTGCGCAATCAGCCCCAGCATTTT. The whole variable domain, filled in from reference TRBV11-2 and TRBJ1-5, reads EAGVAQSPRYKIIEKRQSVAFWCNPISGHATLYWYQQILGQGPKLLIQFQNNGVVDDSQLPKDRFSAERLKGVDSTLKIQPAKLEDSAVYLCASSLAAGLRNQPQHFGDGTRLSIL.

The V call is TRBV28, the J call TRBJ2-2; 12 nucleotides agree with TRBD1. CDR3 length: 16 amino acids. Germline V gives CDR1 MDHEN, CDR2 SYDVKM. Germline trimming cut 1 base from V and 7 bases from J; bases unmatched to any gene: 4. This CDR3 reads CASSLYGTGGNGELFF. In nucleotides, the CDR3 is TGTGCCAGCAGTTTATACGGGACAGGGGGCAACGGGGAGCTGTTTTTT.

The gene calls are TRBV24-1 and TRBJ2-5, with D possibly TRBD1 on 6 matching bases. The CDR3 totals 17 residues. V was trimmed by 2 bases and J by 0 bases, leaving 15 bases between them. Germline assignment: CDR1 KGHDR and CDR2 SFDVKD. The CDR3 DNA is TGTGCCACCAGTGATTCAGGGGCAAGTTCTCACCAAGAGACCCAGTACTTC. It translates to CATSDSGASSHQETQYF.

V is TRBV5-4 and J is TRBJ1-4, with a weak D call TRBD1 (6 bases). The CDR3 contains 15 residues. V was clipped by 4 bases and J by 8 bases, with 18 bases between them. Germline assignment: CDR1 SGHNT and CDR2 YYREEE (reference sequence). In DNA form, the CDR3 reads TGTGCCAGCAGCGTTGGAGGGGGGGCGCAGGAAAAACTGTTTTTT. Protein: CASSVGGGAQEKLFF. The variable domain in full, with the rest retrieved from reference TRBV5-4 and TRBJ1-4, is ETGVTQSPTHLIKTRGQQVTLRCSSQSGHNTVSWYQQALGQGPQFIFQYYREEENGRGNFPPRFSGLQFPNYSSELNVNALELDDSALYLCASSVGGGAQEKLFFGSGTQLSVL.

This sequence joins TRBV7-8 and TRBJ1-4, with 7 bases lining up with TRBD1. The trim removed 5 bases at V and 16 bases at J, leaving 10 bases unmatched. CDR1 and CDR2 (germline): SGHVS, FQNEAQ. This CDR3 is built from 12 residues. CDR3 loop: CASSPGTERQFF. The CDR3 bases are TGTGCCAGCAGCCCCGGGACAGAGCGCCAGTTTTTT.

The CDR3 protein is CASSSLRQGEGNGYTF. The CDR3 nucleotides read TGTGCCAGCAGTTCCCTCAGACAGGGGGAGGGAAATGGCTACACCTTC. This chain links TRBV28 with TRBJ1-2; 9 bases line up with TRBD1. This CDR3 comprises 16 residues. Germline CDR1 MDHEN, CDR2 SYDVKM. The V segment lost 4 bases and the J segment 6 bases; nucleotides outside the gene matches: 12.

CDR3 nucleotides: TGTGCCAGCACCCAGAGACAGGGGGCTGGCGGGGAGCTGTTTTTT. Amino acids: CASTQRQGAGGELFF. The V and J genes are TRBV28 and TRBJ2-2; 10 bases agree with TRBD1. There are 15 residues in the CDR3. Germline-derived CDR1 and CDR2 are MDHEN and SYDVKM. J was trimmed by 7 bases and V by 7 bases; bases with no gene match: 9.

The chain carries TRBV5-1 and TRBJ2-6; tentative D call: TRBD1 (5 bases). The V and J ends lost 2 bases and 0 bases respectively, with 6 bases between them. In germline, CDR1 is SGHRS, CDR2 YFSETQ. CDR3 length equals 15 residues. Written as DNA, the CDR3 is TGCGCCAGCAGCTTAGACAGCTCTGGGGCCAACGTCCTGACTTTC. It specifies CASSLDSSGANVLTF.

This chain connects TRBV18 to TRBJ1-6; 7 bases are a match to TRBD1. The CDR3 spans 14 residues. Germline values: CDR1 KGHSH, CDR2 LQKENI. The junction had 6 bases not matched to a gene; V was cut back by 2 bases and J by 11 bases. As DNA, the CDR3 is TGTGCCAGCTCACCAGAGGGACAGTTCGCACCCCTCCACTTT. This sequence encodes CASSPEGQFAPLHF.